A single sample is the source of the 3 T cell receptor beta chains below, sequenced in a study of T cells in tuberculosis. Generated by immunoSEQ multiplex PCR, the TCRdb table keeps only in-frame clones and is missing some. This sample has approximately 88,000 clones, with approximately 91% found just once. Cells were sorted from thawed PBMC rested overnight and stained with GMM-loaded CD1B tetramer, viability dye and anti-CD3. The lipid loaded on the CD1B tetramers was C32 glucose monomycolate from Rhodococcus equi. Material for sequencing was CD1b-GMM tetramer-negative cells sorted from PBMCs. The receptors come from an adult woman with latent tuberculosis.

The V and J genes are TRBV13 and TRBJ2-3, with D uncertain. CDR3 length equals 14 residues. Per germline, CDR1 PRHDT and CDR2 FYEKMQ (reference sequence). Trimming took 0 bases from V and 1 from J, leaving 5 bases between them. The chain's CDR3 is CASSLGSGTDTQYF. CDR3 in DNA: TGTGCCAGCAGCTTAGGCAGCGGCACAGATACGCAGTATTTT.

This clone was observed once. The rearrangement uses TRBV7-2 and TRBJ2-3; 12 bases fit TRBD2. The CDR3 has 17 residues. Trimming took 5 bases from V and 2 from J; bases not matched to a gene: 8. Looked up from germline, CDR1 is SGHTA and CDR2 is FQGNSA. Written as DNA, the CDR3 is TGTGCCAGCAGCACCCTCGGACTAGCGGGGCCCACAGATACGCAGTATTTT. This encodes CASSTLGLAGPTDTQYF.

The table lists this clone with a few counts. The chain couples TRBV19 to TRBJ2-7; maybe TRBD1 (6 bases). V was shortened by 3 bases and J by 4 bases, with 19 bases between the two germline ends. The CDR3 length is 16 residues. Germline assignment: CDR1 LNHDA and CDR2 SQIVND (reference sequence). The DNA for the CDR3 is TGTGCCAGTAGTATCTCGGACAGCTCCGTCTTATACGAGCAGTACTTC. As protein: CASSISDSSVLYEQYF.